The present T cell receptor (beta chain) was sequenced within a study of blood T cells in healthy people across ages. Overall study results and limits: The study found TCR beta diversity correlated strongly with naive T cell percentage. Older age went with lower TCR beta diversity per million T cells, in a roughly linear way.

In germline, CDR1 is KGHSH, CDR2 LQKENI. The ends were cut back, 2 bases at V and 10 bases at J, with 18 bases in the middle. The CDR3 covers 16 residues. Worth noting for this clonotype: No antigen is known for it.

For the second PCR, which ran for roughly 7 to 11 cycles, a sample-barcoded 5' primer and a J-beta primer mix were used. Per sample, CDR3-containing paired-end reads numbered at least 2.5 million. TCRdb fed the 5' RACE reads into MiXCR, producing one record per CDR3 protein. The sample carries over 600,000 distinct CDR3 sequences, around half recorded once. The gene calls are TRBV18 and TRBJ1-6; D gene unclear. The TCR comes from a man older than 75 in good health. Sequenced input: blood. This CDR3 reads CASSPEIRSPSSPLHF. CDR3 DNA: TGTGCCAGCTCACCAGAGATCCGCAGCCCCAGCTCACCCCTCCACTTT. Full variable domain (remainder filled in from reference TRBV18 and TRBJ1-6): NAGVMQNPRHLVRRRGQEARLRCSPMKGHSHVYWYRQLPEEGLKFMVYLQKENIIDESGMPKERFSAEFPKEGPSILRIQQVVRGDSAAYFCASSPEIRSPSSPLHFGNGTRLTVT.